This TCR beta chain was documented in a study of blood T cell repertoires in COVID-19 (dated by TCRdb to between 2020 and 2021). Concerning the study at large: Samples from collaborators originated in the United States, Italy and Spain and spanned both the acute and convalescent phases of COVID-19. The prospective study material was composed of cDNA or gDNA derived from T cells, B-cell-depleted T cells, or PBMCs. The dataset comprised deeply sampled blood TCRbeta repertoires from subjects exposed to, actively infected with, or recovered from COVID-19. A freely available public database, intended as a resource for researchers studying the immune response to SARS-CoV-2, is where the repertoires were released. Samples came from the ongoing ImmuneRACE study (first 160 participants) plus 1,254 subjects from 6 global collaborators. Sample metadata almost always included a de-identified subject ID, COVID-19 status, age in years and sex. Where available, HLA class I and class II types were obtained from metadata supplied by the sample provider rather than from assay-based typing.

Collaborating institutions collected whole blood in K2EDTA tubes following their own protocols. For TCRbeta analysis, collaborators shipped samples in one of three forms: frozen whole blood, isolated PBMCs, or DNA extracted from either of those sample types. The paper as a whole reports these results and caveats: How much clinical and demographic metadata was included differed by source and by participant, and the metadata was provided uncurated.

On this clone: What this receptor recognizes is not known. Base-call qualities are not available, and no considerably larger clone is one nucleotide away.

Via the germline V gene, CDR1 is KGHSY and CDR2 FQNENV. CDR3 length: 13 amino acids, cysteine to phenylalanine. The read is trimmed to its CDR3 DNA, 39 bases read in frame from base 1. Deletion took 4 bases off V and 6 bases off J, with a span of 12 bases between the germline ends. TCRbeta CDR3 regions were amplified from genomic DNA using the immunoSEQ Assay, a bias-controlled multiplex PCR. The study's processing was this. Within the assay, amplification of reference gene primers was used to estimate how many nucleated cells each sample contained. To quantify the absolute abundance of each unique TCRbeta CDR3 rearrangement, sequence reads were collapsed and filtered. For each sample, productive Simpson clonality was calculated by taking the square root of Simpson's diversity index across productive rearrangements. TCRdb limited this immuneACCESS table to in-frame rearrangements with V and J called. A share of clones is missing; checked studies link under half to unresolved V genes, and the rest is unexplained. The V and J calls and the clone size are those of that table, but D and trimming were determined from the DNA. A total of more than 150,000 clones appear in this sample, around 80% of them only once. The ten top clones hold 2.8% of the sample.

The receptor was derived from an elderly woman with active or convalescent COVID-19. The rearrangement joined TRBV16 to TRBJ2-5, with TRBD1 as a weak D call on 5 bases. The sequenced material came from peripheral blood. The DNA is TGTGCCAGCAGCCTCGACAGAAGAAAGACCCAGTACTTC. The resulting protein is CASSLDRRKTQYF.